These T cell receptor beta chains were read from a single sample in a study of blood T cell repertoires in COVID-19. Some clones are missing from TCRdb's copy, which holds only in-frame ones; the method was immunoSEQ multiplex PCR. The sample has around 99,000 clones, 60% to 85% seen once. Sequenced input: peripheral blood. These receptors came from a woman older than 75 with active or convalescent COVID-19. The CDR3 runs from the conserved cysteine through the conserved F or W. Each record gives: CDR3 DNA, CDR3 protein, clone size, D gene, J gene, V gene. A D gene is named only where the DNA matches it firmly. Clone size appears in some rows only: once, few, many, or a class for an expanded clone.

TGTGCCAGTAGTATGGGAGGGGCGCGGGATCAGCCCCAGCATTTT | CASSMGGARDQPQHF | . | . | TRBJ1-5 | TRBV19
TGTGCCAGCAGTCCCTCCCCCGCGAGACAGACCCATGAGCAGTTCTTC | CASSPSPARQTHEQFF | once | . | TRBJ2-1 | TRBV5-1
TGTGCCAGCAGTTACTCGTCTAGCGGGAGGTCAGATACGCAGTATTTT | CASSYSSSGRSDTQYF | once | TRBD2 | TRBJ2-3 | TRBV6-6
TGTGCCACAGGCCCCAACACTGAAGCTTTCTTT | CATGPNTEAFF | . | . | TRBJ1-1 | TRBV28
TGTGCCTGGAGTGTGTTATCCTCTGGAAACACCATATATTTT | CAWSVLSSGNTIYF | few | . | TRBJ1-3 | TRBV30
TGCGCCAGCAGCTACTCAGGGAACGGAAACACCATATATTTT | CASSYSGNGNTIYF | . | . | TRBJ1-3 | TRBV5-1
TGTGCCAGCAGCTCCAGTAGAGGAGGAAACTACGAGCAGTACTTC | CASSSSRGGNYEQYF | . | . | TRBJ2-7 | TRBV11-1
TGTGCCAGCAGCACCGACACATCGTTCTACGAGCAGTACTTC | CASSTDTSFYEQYF | few | . | TRBJ2-7 | TRBV5-6
TGTGCCAGCAGGGGCATACCCATGGCGACTAATGAAAAACTGTTTTTT | CASRGIPMATNEKLFF | . | . | TRBJ1-4 | TRBV5-1
TGCAGCGTTGAATCTCTAGCGGGAGAGGCCTACAATGAGCAGTTCTTC | CSVESLAGEAYNEQFF | . | TRBD2 | TRBJ2-1 | TRBV29-1
TGTGCCACCAGCAGACCGGGGGGCTCTGGGGCCAACGTCCTGACTTTC | CATSRPGGSGANVLTF | . | TRBD2 | TRBJ2-6 | TRBV15
TGTGCCAGCAGGCACCGGGACAGTCATTCACCCCTCCACTTT | CASRHRDSHSPLHF | few | TRBD1 | TRBJ1-6 | TRBV2
TGCGCCAGCAGCTTGGGGACAGGGGAGTATAATTCACCCCTCCACTTT | CASSLGTGEYNSPLHF | . | TRBD1 | TRBJ1-6 | TRBV5-1
TGTGCCAGCATGGCAGGTTGGGAAAAACTGTTTTTT | CASMAGWEKLFF | . | . | TRBJ1-4 | TRBV2
TGTGCCAGCAGTTTAGGCACCAGGGGCGAGCAGTACTTC | CASSLGTRGEQYF | . | . | TRBJ2-7 | TRBV12-3/TRBV12-4
TGCGCCAGCAGCCTGGGACAGTCTAATGAAAAACTGTTTTTT | CASSLGQSNEKLFF | once | TRBD1 | TRBJ1-4 | TRBV4-3
TGTGCCAGCAGCCAACGGACTAGCGGGAGCGGCGGGGAGCTGTTTTTT | CASSQRTSGSGGELFF | . | TRBD2 | TRBJ2-2 | TRBV4-2
TGTGCCAGCAGCTTGGCGGAGCCCAATGAAAAACTGTTTTTT | CASSLAEPNEKLFF | . | . | TRBJ1-4 | TRBV5-1